This T cell receptor (beta chain) was sequenced for a study of blood T cell repertoires in COVID-19. Study information: Samples came from the United States, Italy and Spain, spanning acute and convalescent COVID-19.

V was clipped by 6 bases and J by 3 bases; unmatched bases: 8. CDR1 and CDR2 (germline): SGHRS, YFSETQ. This CDR3 region has 16 residues. Original data processing: By means of reference gene primer amplification, nucleated cell counts were estimated. Sequenced by immunoSEQ multiplex PCR; TCRdb stores in-frame clones only, minus some. V, J and clone size reflect that table, while D and trimming were determined from the DNA. The data hold about 200,000 clones, with roughly 84% observed a single time. There are a few counts of this clone. The sequencing input was peripheral blood. The TCR originated in a man in his fifties with COVID-19, enrolled during active disease. The chain combines TRBV5-1 with TRBJ2-5; 13 bases match TRBD2. CDR3 bases: TGCGCCAGCAACCTGGGTGGACTAGCGGGAGAAGAGACCCAGTACTTC. Residues: CASNLGGLAGEETQYF.